The sequence of this TCR beta chain was determined in a study of CD8+ T cells in alopecia areata. Overall study context: For the treated group, dosing was oral tofacitinib at 5 to 10 mg twice daily. Study-level results: Shared TCR sequences were less clear between patients than in mice, possibly partly from HLA diversity.

CDR3 length equals 12 residues. Germline CDR1 SGHDN, CDR2 FVKESK. Trimming removed 4 bases from V and 3 bases from J, with 7 bases in between. The investigators collected lesional scalp punch biopsies and peripheral blood from alopecia areata patients. PBMCs served as the source from which CD4+ and CD8+ T cells were sorted. As the sequencing template, cDNA was produced by extracting RNA and reverse transcribing it. TCRdb's copy holds only in-frame clones and misses some; the assay was immunoSEQ multiplex PCR. The sample comprises roughly 97,000 clones, 41% of which are singletons, and roughly 1.3% rests with the top ten. Comment on this clone: What it recognizes is unknown.

Source material: CD4+ T cells sorted from blood. The chain joins TRBV14 to TRBJ2-7; the D is unclear. The receptor was isolated from a human donor with alopecia areata. CDR3 residues: CASSPQGYEQYF. The CDR3 DNA follows: TGTGCCAGCAGCCCCCAAGGCTACGAGCAGTACTTC.